The rows below give T cell receptor beta chains drawn from one sample of a study of blood T cell repertoires in COVID-19. Assay used: immunoSEQ multiplex PCR; TCRdb lists only in-frame clones, some missing. The table shows about 78,000 clones, with about 88% occurring only once. Sequenced material: peripheral blood. The receptors come from a man between 65 and 85 years old with active or convalescent COVID-19. The CDR3 runs from the conserved cysteine through the conserved F or W. Fields, in order: CDR3 DNA, CDR3 protein, D gene, CDR3 length, V gene, clone size, J gene. A D gene is named only where the DNA matches it firmly. The size field is filled for only some rows; it gives once, few, many or a size class.

TGCAGCGTTCCCTCCTACACAGATACGCAGTATTTT | CSVPSYTDTQYF | NA | 12 | TRBV29-1 | NA | TRBJ2-3
TGTGCCAGCAGCTTAGGGGGTGGACAGGGTCAACTAAACACCATATATTTT | CASSLGGGQGQLNTIYF | TRBD1 | 17 | TRBV7-9 | NA | TRBJ1-3
TGTGCCAGCACCCGAGGACAGAGAATGAACACTGAAGCTTTCTTT | CASTRGQRMNTEAFF | NA | 15 | TRBV6-5 | NA | TRBJ1-1
TGCGCCAGCAGCTTGCAAGCTCTCACAGATACGCAGTATTTT | CASSLQALTDTQYF | NA | 14 | TRBV5-1 | NA | TRBJ2-3
TGCGCCAGCAGCTTGGTACAGAACACCGGGGAGCTGTTTTTT | CASSLVQNTGELFF | NA | 14 | TRBV5-1 | NA | TRBJ2-2
TGTGCAAGTCGCTCTAGGAGGGGCGGGGAAGAGACCCAGTACTTC | CASRSRRGGEETQYF | NA | 15 | TRBV12-2 | once | TRBJ2-5
TGTGCCAGCAGGGTGACAGAATATAGCAATCAGCCCCAGCATTTT | CASRVTEYSNQPQHF | NA | 15 | TRBV6-5 | NA | TRBJ1-5
TGTGCCAGCAGCTTCAATCAGGCTAATGAAAAACTGTTTTTT | CASSFNQANEKLFF | NA | 14 | TRBV11-2 | NA | TRBJ1-4
TGTGCCAGCAGTGCGAAGAACTCAGGAGGCTACACCTTC | CASSAKNSGGYTF | NA | 13 | TRBV2 | NA | TRBJ1-2
TGTGCCTGGGCCCACAGGGGAAGTGCGGGCTACACCTTC | CAWAHRGSAGYTF | TRBD1 | 13 | TRBV30 | NA | TRBJ1-2
TGTGCCAGCAGGAGCGGACTAGTCGTTACAGATACGCAGTATTTT | CASRSGLVVTDTQYF | TRBD2 | 15 | TRBV5-5 | NA | TRBJ2-3
TGTGCCAGCAGCTTGAGGACACAAGATACGCAGTATTTT | CASSLRTQDTQYF | NA | 13 | TRBV7-3 | NA | TRBJ2-3
TGTGCCAGCAGCGTACCCGGGACTTACACAGATACGCAGTATTTT | CASSVPGTYTDTQYF | NA | 15 | TRBV5-6 | NA | TRBJ2-3
TGTGCCAGCAGCAAAGTTCGCGGGGCTGAGGGGTATCAGCCCCAGCATTTT | CASSKVRGAEGYQPQHF | NA | 17 | TRBV21-1 | NA | TRBJ1-5
TGTGCCAGCTCACCATCGGAGACCCAGTACTTC | CASSPSETQYF | NA | 11 | TRBV18 | once | TRBJ2-5
TGTGCCAGTAGTAGGCAGGCGAACACCGGGGAGCTGTTTTTT | CASSRQANTGELFF | NA | 14 | TRBV19 | NA | TRBJ2-2
TGTGCCAGCAGCCTAGCGAGTCAAGAGACCCAGTACTTC | CASSLASQETQYF | NA | 13 | TRBV5-4 | NA | TRBJ2-5
TGTGCCAGTGCACCGACAGAGAGCTATGGCTACACCTTC | CASAPTESYGYTF | NA | 13 | TRBV6-6 | NA | TRBJ1-2
TGTGCCAGCAGGGAGGACAGCAATCAGCCCCAGCATTTT | CASREDSNQPQHF | NA | 13 | TRBV2 | NA | TRBJ1-5
TGTGCCAGCTCACCACAACAGGGGGCTGAGTCACCCCTCCACTTT | CASSPQQGAESPLHF | TRBD1 | 15 | TRBV18 | NA | TRBJ1-6
TGTGCCACCAGCATCGGGGGATCCACAGATACGCAGTATTTT | CATSIGGSTDTQYF | NA | 14 | TRBV15 | NA | TRBJ2-3
TGCGCCAGCAGCTTGGTGGGGGCAGCCGGAGCTTTCTTT | CASSLVGAAGAFF | NA | 13 | TRBV5-1 | NA | TRBJ1-1
TGTGCCAGCAGTACTCCCAAGGGCATACAGGGCGAGACCCAGTACTTC | CASSTPKGIQGETQYF | NA | 16 | TRBV5-4 | NA | TRBJ2-5
TGTGCCAGCAGCCCTCCGTCAGGAAATAGAGTTGAGTATGGCTACACCTTC | CASSPPSGNRVEYGYTF | NA | 17 | TRBV7-9 | NA | TRBJ1-2
TGTGCCAGCAGTATCGCGGGGGGCTGGAACACTGAAGCTTTCTTT | CASSIAGGWNTEAFF | NA | 15 | TRBV28 | NA | TRBJ1-1
TGTGCCAGCTGTGGGACAGCGGGTCAACGTGAAAAACTGTTTTTT | CASCGTAGQREKLFF | TRBD1 | 15 | TRBV18 | NA | TRBJ1-4
TGTGCCTGTCCCTGGGGGGGGGACACCGGGGAGCTGTTTTTT | CACPWGGDTGELFF | TRBD2 | 14 | TRBV30 | NA | TRBJ2-2
TGCAGCGTTGAACAGGGAACAGATACGCAGTATTTT | CSVEQGTDTQYF | NA | 12 | TRBV29-1 | NA | TRBJ2-3
TGTGCCAGCAGGGGGGGTTCCCACGAGCAGTACTTC | CASRGGSHEQYF | NA | 12 | TRBV6-4 | NA | TRBJ2-7
TGTGCCTGGAGTGGGGCCTTCGCAGATACGCAGTATTTT | CAWSGAFADTQYF | NA | 13 | TRBV30 | once | TRBJ2-3
TGTGCCAGCAGTCCAGACCCACAGGGACAAGCTAGGCACTATGGCTACACCTTC | CASSPDPQGQARHYGYTF | NA | 18 | TRBV27 | once | TRBJ1-2
TGTGCCAGCAGTAACAGGGGGAAAGAGACCCAGTACTTC | CASSNRGKETQYF | TRBD1 | 13 | TRBV2 | NA | TRBJ2-5
TGTGCCAGCAGCCAAACAAGAGGAGAACCTGGGGCCAACGTCCTGACTTTC | CASSQTRGEPGANVLTF | NA | 17 | TRBV3-1/TRBV3-2 | NA | TRBJ2-6
TGCGCCAGCAGCTTGGGAGATCAGGGAGGCGGCTACACCTTC | CASSLGDQGGGYTF | NA | 14 | TRBV5-1 | NA | TRBJ1-2
TGCGCCAGCAGCCAGACAACTAACTATGGCTACACCTTC | CASSQTTNYGYTF | NA | 13 | TRBV10-1 | NA | TRBJ1-2
TGCAGCGTTGCCGAACAGGGCTATGGCTACACCTTC | CSVAEQGYGYTF | NA | 12 | TRBV29-1 | NA | TRBJ1-2
TGTGCCAGCAGCAGAGGGGGCGGATTTAATTCACCCCTCCACTTT | CASSRGGGFNSPLHF | TRBD1 | 15 | TRBV13 | NA | TRBJ1-6
TGTGCCAGCAGTCGACAGGGTAACTATGGCTACACCTTC | CASSRQGNYGYTF | TRBD1 | 13 | TRBV6-4 | NA | TRBJ1-2
TGTGCCAGCAGCCGACAGGGCATAACCGGGGAGCTGTTTTTT | CASSRQGITGELFF | TRBD1 | 14 | TRBV3-1/TRBV3-2 | NA | TRBJ2-2
TGCGCCAGCAGCTTCGGAGGTACGTCTGGGGCCAACGTCCTGACTTTC | CASSFGGTSGANVLTF | NA | 16 | TRBV5-1 | NA | TRBJ2-6
TGTGCCAGCGGGTTCGGGGTGGGGGCGTGGAATGAGCAGTTCTTC | CASGFGVGAWNEQFF | NA | 15 | TRBV7-3 | once | TRBJ2-1
TGTGCCAGCTCACCCCCCGAGGCGGTTTACAGGACTGAAGCTTTCTTT | CASSPPEAVYRTEAFF | NA | 16 | TRBV18 | NA | TRBJ1-1